The clone carrying this T cell receptor (beta chain) was detected many times. Antigen specificity is unknown. This record belongs to a study of T cell responses to AZD1222 COVID-19 vaccine. Study summary: Second-dose groups at about 4 or about 12 weeks were pooled.

Per the germline V gene, CDR1 is SGHRS and CDR2 is YFSETQ. The CDR3 contains 14 residues. V lost 2 bases and J 9 bases, leaving 17 bases between the germline ends. Sequencing used immunoSEQ multiplex PCR; TCRdb keeps in-frame clones, though not all of them. The sample yields approximately 100,000 clones, about 93% seen once. Study-level findings and limits: Spike-specific TCR depth and breadth grew after two AZD1222 doses. Across spike, vaccine-associated CD4 TCRs were found, dominant at 160-218 and 743-854.

The rearrangement uses TRBV5-1 and TRBJ2-5; D might be TRBD2 (5 bases). The receptor was isolated from an adult in good health. Sequencing was performed on peripheral blood, taken on day 0 of AZD1222 vaccination. The CDR3: CASSLDGGPGAQYF. Here the CDR3 DNA reads TGCGCCAGCAGCTTAGACGGCGGCCCCGGGGCCCAGTACTTC. The complete variable domain, with remaining parts taken from reference TRBV5-1 and TRBJ2-5, reads KAGVTQTPRYLIKTRGQQVTLSCSPISGHRSVSWYQQTPGQGLQFLFEYFSETQRNKGNFPGRFSGRQFSNSRSEMNVSTLELGDSALYLCASSLDGGPGAQYFGPGTRLLVL.